This T cell receptor (beta chain) was identified in a study of blood T cells in healthy people across ages. Study-level points and caveats: Diversity estimated from one million T cells was considered an underestimate.

A second PCR of about 7 to 12 cycles used a sample-barcoded 5' primer and a J-beta primer mix. TCRdb fed the 5' RACE reads into MiXCR, producing one record per CDR3 protein. The table lists roughly 1,500,000 distinct CDR3 sequences, roughly 30% of them singletons, with 11% in the top ten. The CDR3 runs 16 residues. After removal of 3 bases from V and 8 bases from J, the junction contained 12 bases not matched to a gene. CDR1 and CDR2 from the germline V gene are SGHTA and FQGNSA. In the case of this clonotype: Its antigen is currently unknown.

The rearrangement links TRBV7-2 to TRBJ2-1; the match to TRBD1 covers 8 bases. This TCR was sampled from a woman aged 25 to 39 in good health. Input material: blood. The CDR3 protein is CASSFPGTGIRDEQFF. DNA for the CDR3: TGTGCCAGCAGCTTCCCCGGGACAGGAATTCGCGATGAGCAGTTCTTC.